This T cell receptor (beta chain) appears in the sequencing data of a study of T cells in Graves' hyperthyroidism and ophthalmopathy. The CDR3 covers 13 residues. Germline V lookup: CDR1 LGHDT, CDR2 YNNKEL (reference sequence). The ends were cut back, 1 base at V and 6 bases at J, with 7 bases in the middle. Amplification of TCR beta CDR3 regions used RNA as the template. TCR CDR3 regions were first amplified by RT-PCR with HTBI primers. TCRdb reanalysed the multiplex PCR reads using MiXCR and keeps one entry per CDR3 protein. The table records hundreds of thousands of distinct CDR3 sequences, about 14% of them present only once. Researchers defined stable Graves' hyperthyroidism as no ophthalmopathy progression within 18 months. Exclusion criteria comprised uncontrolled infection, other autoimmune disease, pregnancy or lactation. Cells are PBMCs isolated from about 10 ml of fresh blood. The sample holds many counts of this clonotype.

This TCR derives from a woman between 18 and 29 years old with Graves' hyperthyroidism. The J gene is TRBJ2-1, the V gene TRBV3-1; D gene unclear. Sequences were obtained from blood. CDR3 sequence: CASSQGYPNEQFF. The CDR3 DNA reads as TGTGCCAGCAGCCAAGGGTATCCCAATGAGCAGTTCTTC.